This TCR beta chain is drawn from a study of shared clonotypes between healthy human individuals. Study results and limitations: Naive CD4 clonotypes overlapped across a few donors at about 5.2%.

There were only Caucasian adults among the donors, and all lived in Nashville, Tennessee. This CDR3 comprises 14 residues. The germline V gene encodes CDR1 MNHEY and CDR2 SVGAGI. This clone has a single count. No antigen is known for it. Germline and junction disagree at one end, which may indicate a read error. Generated by immunoSEQ multiplex PCR, the TCRdb table keeps only in-frame clones and is missing some. This table has 2,500,000 or so clones, approximately 93% appearing once. The V gene is TRBV6-5, the J gene TRBJ2-7; TRBD1 matches 10 bases. Sequencing was performed on naive CD4+ T cells from PBMCs. Subset indicated: CD45RA+ positively selected. This TCR was recovered from a man between 18 and 29 years old in good health. Some clones in this sample may be carry-over from other donors' samples. CDR3 DNA sequence: TGTGCCAGCAGGAGGGACAGGGGATCCTCCGAGCAGTACTTC. It is translated as CASRRDRGSSEQYF.